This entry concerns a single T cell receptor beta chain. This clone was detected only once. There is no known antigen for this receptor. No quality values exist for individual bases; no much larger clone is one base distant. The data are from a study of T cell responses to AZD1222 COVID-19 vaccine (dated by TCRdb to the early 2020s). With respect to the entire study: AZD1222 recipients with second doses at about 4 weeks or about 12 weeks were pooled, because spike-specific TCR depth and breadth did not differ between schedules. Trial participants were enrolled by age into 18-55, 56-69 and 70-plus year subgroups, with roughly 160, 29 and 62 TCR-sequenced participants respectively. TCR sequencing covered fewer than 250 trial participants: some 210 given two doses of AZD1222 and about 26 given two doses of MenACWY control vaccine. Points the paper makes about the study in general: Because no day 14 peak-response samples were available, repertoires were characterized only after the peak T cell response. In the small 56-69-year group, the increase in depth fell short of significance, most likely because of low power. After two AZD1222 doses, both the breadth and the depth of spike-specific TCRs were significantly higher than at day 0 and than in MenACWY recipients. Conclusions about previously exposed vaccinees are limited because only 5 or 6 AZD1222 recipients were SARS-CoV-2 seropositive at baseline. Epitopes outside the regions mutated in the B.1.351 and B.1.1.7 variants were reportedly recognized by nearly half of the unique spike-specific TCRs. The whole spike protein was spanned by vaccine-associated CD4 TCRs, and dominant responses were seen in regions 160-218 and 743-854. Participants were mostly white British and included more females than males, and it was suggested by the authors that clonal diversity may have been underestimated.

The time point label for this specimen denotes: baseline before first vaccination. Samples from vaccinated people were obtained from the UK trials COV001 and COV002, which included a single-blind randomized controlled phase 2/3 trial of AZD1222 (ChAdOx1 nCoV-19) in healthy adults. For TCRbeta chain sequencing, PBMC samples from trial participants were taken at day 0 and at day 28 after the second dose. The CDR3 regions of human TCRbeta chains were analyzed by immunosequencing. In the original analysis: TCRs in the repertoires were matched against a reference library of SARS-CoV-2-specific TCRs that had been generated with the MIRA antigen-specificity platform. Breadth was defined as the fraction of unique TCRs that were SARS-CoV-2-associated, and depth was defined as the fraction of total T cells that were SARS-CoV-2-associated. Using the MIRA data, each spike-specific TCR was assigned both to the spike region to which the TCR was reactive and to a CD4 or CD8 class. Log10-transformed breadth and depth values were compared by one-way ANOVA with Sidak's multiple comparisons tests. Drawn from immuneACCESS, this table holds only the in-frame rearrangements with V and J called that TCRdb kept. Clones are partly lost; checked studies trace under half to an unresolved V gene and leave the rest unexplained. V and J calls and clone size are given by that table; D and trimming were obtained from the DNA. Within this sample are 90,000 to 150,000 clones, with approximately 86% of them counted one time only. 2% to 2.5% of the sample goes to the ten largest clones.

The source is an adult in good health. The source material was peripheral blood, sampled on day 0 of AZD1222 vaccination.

CDR3 reads: CASSVGVGGPYTDTQYF. The DNA reads as follows: TGTGCCAGCAGCGTAGGAGTGGGAGGGCCCTACACAGATACGCAGTATTTT. The sequence joins TRBV9 to TRBJ2-3; TRBD2 lines up with 7 middle nucleotides. Taken from the germline V gene, the CDR1 and CDR2 loops are SGDLS and YYNGEE. The CDR3 runs 17 residues from the cysteine to the phenylalanine. Only the CDR3 portion is preserved as DNA: 51 bases, with reading frame beginning at the first base. The germline V and J ends show losses of 0 bases and 2 bases respectively, and no gene match explains 9 bases of the junction.